The following is a T cell receptor beta chain sequence with its context. Its antigen is still unknown. No base qualities exist here, and no much larger clone lies one base off it. Taken from cysteine to phenylalanine, the CDR3 has 14 residues. The retained sequence is limited to the CDR3, 42 bases, with the frame set at the first base. V is clipped by 7 bases and J by 1 base, and the sequence between their germline boundaries is 13 bases long. Taken from the germline V gene, the CDR1 and CDR2 loops are MNHEY and SVGEGT. The instrument was an Illumina HiSeq 1500. TCRdb reprocessing: public reads trimmed at Q25 with fastp, clones called with MiXCR, in-frame beta chains kept. Entries that share a CDR3 protein sequence are merged under the most common genes and DNA. Recorded for this sample are about half a million distinct CDR3 sequences; roughly 43% of them occurred a single time. Jointly, the top ten make up roughly two fifths of the sample.

The data were taken from a study of T cell repertoires in cytomegalovirus infection (dated by TCRdb to the late 2010s). In terms of the full investigation: Recently identified HLA-C-restricted CMV epitopes, whose presentation resists viral immunomodulation, were targeted by peptide stimulations together with well-studied HLA-B-restricted epitopes. Donor HLA type was relevant to the analysis, because carriage of CMV infection together with the matching HLA type was indicated by public TCR beta signatures.

The full study reports these points: In the ex vivo response, HLA-C-restricted CMV-specific TCR beta clonotypes were dominant, and in two of eight donors the single most frequent clonotype came from this HLA-C-restricted group. Cumulative frequency of public TCR beta family members discriminated carriers of CMV infection plus the relevant HLA type in this cohort and an independent approximately 350-donor cohort.

The meaning of the sample's treatment or condition label: in vitro stimulation with specific CMV peptide epitopes to enrich CMV-specific T cells. In this chain, TRBV6-2 or TRBV6-3 is recombined with TRBJ2-5; TRBD1 is possibly the D segment (5 matching bases). Specimen: cultured PBMCs, collected from culture after CMV antigen stimulation. This clonotype originated in a human donor in good health (CMV status not recorded). Some clones in this sample may be carry-over from other donors' samples. The DNA sequence reads TGTGCCAGCAAACCCCAGGGCGGCCAAGAGACCCAGTACTTC. It codes for CASKPQGGQETQYF.